Presented here are 25 T cell receptor beta chains from one specimen sequenced in a study of cytomegalovirus exposure and HLA in healthy donors. This table comes from immunoSEQ multiplex PCR, and its TCRdb copy is limited to in-frame clones, with some not included. Of tens of thousands of clones in the sample, 94% were seen once. The material sequenced was PBMCs. These receptor sequences come from a woman aged 18-29 years in good health and CMV-seropositive.

The genes are TRBV4-3 and TRBJ1-2, with 11 bases matching TRBD1. CDR1 is LGHNA and CDR2 is YSLEER in the germline V gene. V trimming: 0 bases; J trimming: 3 bases; junction bases outside the gene matches: 9. CDR3 length: 18 amino acids. This CDR3 is CASSQDSPWTGGDYGYTF. The DNA of the CDR3 is TGCGCCAGCAGCCAAGATTCCCCTTGGACAGGGGGCGACTATGGCTACACCTTC.

In regard to this clone: Within the sample, other DNA sequences also encode this same CDR3. This chain uses TRBV7-2 with TRBJ2-7, with D tentatively TRBD2 (5 bases). Trimming pared 2 bases from V and 3 bases from J, leaving 8 bases between. This CDR3 is built from 13 residues. The germline CDR1 and CDR2 sequences are SGHTA and FQGNSA. The CDR3 sequence: CASSLPGLYEQYF. The CDR3, as DNA: TGTGCCAGCAGCTTACCAGGACTCTACGAGCAGTACTTC.

CDR3 sequence (DNA): TGTGCCAGCAGTTCTCAGAGAACTACTCAAGCTTTCTTT. Translation gives CASSSQRTTQAFF. The rearrangement uses TRBV27 and TRBJ1-1, with D unresolved. The CDR3 has 13 amino acids. Germline CDR1 is MNHEY and CDR2 is SMNVEV (reference sequence). With 4 bases removed from V and 9 bases from J, the gap between germline ends came to 15 bases.

The V and J genes are TRBV2 and TRBJ1-5; D gene ambiguous. Germline CDR1 is SNHLY and CDR2 is FYNNEI. V dropped 4 bases and J dropped 0 bases, with 7 bases sitting between them. This CDR3 is 14 amino acids long. CDR3 amino acids: CASSVAGSNQPQHF. The CDR3 nucleotides are TGTGCCAGCAGTGTCGCAGGTAGCAATCAGCCCCAGCATTTT.

J is TRBJ2-1 and V is TRBV5-6; 14 positions match TRBD2. J was trimmed by 7 bases and V by 4 bases; bases with no gene match: 10. The CDR3 is 17 residues long. The V gene's germline CDR1 is SGHDT and CDR2 YYEEEE. CDR3 in DNA: TGTGCCAGCAGCATCCGACTAGCGGGAGGGCCGTGGAATGAGCAGTTCTTC. Protein product: CASSIRLAGGPWNEQFF.

This chain uses TRBV5-1 with TRBJ2-5; tentatively, D is TRBD2 (5 bases). This CDR3 spans 15 amino acids. Trimming stripped 6 bases from V and 1 base from J, with 16 bases between. In germline, CDR1 is SGHRS, CDR2 YFSETQ. CDR3 DNA: TGCGCCAGCAATAATCAAGACGGAGGCCAAGAGACCCAGTACTTC. Its protein product is CASNNQDGGQETQYF.

V and J are TRBV4-3 and TRBJ2-1; 9 bases are shared with TRBD1. This CDR3 spans 15 amino acids. The ends lost 4 bases at V and 6 bases at J; junction bases unmatched: 7. Germline CDR1 LGHNA, CDR2 YSLEER. CDR3 nucleotide sequence: TGCGCCAGCAGCCGAGGGGACAGGGCTCTCAATGAGCAGTTCTTC. Its protein is CASSRGDRALNEQFF.

The chain carries TRBV11-3 and TRBJ1-2, with TRBD1 matching 7 bases. The CDR3 spans 14 residues. Trimming removed 5 bases from V and 8 bases from J; junction bases left unmatched: 11. Germline lookup yields CDR1 SGHNT and CDR2 YENEEA. The CDR3 region has the DNA TGTGCCAGCAGCGCAGGGACAGTCGCTAGGGGCTACACCTTC. As protein: CASSAGTVARGYTF.

This chain links TRBV7-7 with TRBJ2-6; 8 bases match TRBD1. V trimming: 5 bases; J trimming: 4 bases; junction bases outside the gene matches: 13. Germline V gene lookup returns CDR1 SSHAT and CDR2 FNYEAQ (reference sequence). The CDR3 runs 18 residues. The CDR3 region is CASSPVPGQVAGANVLTF. The CDR3 coding sequence is TGTGCCAGCAGCCCAGTCCCGGGACAGGTGGCAGGGGCCAACGTCCTGACTTTC.

This chain uses TRBV28 with TRBJ1-5; the D is unclear. Between the trimmed V and J ends, which lost 3 bases and 2 bases, there was a span of 14 bases. CDR3 length equals 16 residues. The V gene's germline CDR1 is MDHEN and CDR2 SYDVKM. The CDR3 nucleotides read TGTGCCAGCAGTTTGGAGAGAGTCCACCGCAATCAGCCCCAGCATTTT. Translating it yields CASSLERVHRNQPQHF.

The V and J genes are TRBV28 and TRBJ2-6; 7 bases map to TRBD1. The germline V gene has CDR1 MDHEN and CDR2 SYDVKM. Trimming removed 10 bases from V and 0 bases from J; junction bases left unmatched: 12. This CDR3 comprises 17 residues. The DNA for the CDR3 is TGTGCCACCCACCGGGGACAGATAAGCTCTGGGGCCAACGTCCTGACTTTC. This sequence encodes CATHRGQISSGANVLTF.

The chain carries TRBV2 and TRBJ2-3; the match to TRBD2 covers 13 bases. Losses at the gene ends were 6 bases for V and 15 bases for J; bases not matched to a gene: 6. The CDR3 loop spans 12 amino acids. Germline V CDR1 and CDR2: SNHLY, FYNNEI. CDR3 residues: CASSRLAGGVYF. In DNA, the CDR3 is TGTGCCAGCAGCCGACTAGCGGGAGGAGTATATTTT.

The gene calls are TRBV5-5 and TRBJ1-1; 9 positions match TRBD1. The CDR3 covers 11 residues. Germline V gene data show CDR1 as SGHKS and CDR2 as YYEKEE (reference sequence). The V and J ends lost 5 bases and 11 bases, in that order; junction bases with no gene match: 4. CDR3 sequence: CASRGTGSAFF. DNA of the CDR3: TGTGCCAGCAGGGGGACAGGGAGCGCTTTCTTT. The full variable domain, with the rest looked up from reference TRBV5-5 and TRBJ1-1, is DAGVTQSPTHLIKTRGQQVTLRCSPISGHKSVSWYQQVLGQGPQFIFQYYEKEERGRGNFPDRFSARQFPNYSSELNVNALLLGDSALYLCASRGTGSAFFGQGTRLTVV.

The rearrangement joins TRBV28 to TRBJ2-7; D might be TRBD2 (6 bases). Germline-derived CDR1 and CDR2 are MDHEN and SYDVKM. Trimming shortened V by 5 bases and J by 3 bases, and 14 bases separated the two germline ends. CDR3 size: 14 residues. The CDR3 DNA reads as TGTGCCAGCAGTGGCGGGACTCTAAGCTACGAGCAGTACTTC. Protein sequence: CASSGGTLSYEQYF.

The rearrangement links TRBV30 to TRBJ1-4, with D maybe TRBD1 (6 bases). Germline V gene data show CDR1 as GTSNPN and CDR2 as SVGIG (reference sequence). CDR3 length: 13 amino acids. V lost 2 bases to trimming and J lost 8 bases, with 12 bases between them. CDR3 region: CAWSRGAHEKLFF. The DNA of the CDR3 is TGTGCCTGGAGTCGGGGGGCACACGAAAAACTGTTTTTT. Full variable domain (remainder filled in from reference TRBV30 and TRBJ1-4): SQTIHQWPATLVQPVGSPLSLECTVEGTSNPNLYWYRQAAGRGLQLLFYSVGIGQISSEVPQNLSASRPQDRQFILSSKKLLLSDSGFYLCAWSRGAHEKLFFGSGTQLSVL.

The rearrangement joins TRBV21-1 to TRBJ2-3; the table's D call, TRBD2, has no DNA check behind it. TRBV21-1 is a documented pseudogene. The CDR3 is 15 residues long. The chain's CDR3 is CASSKVCGETDTQYF. Here the CDR3 DNA reads TGTGCCAGCAGCAAAGTGTGTGGGGAGACAGATACGCAGTATTTT.

The gene calls are TRBV30 and TRBJ2-7, with a weak D call TRBD2 (5 bases). The CDR3 runs 13 residues. V dropped 1 base and J dropped 3 bases, with 10 bases sitting between them. Germline V gene sequence: CDR1 GTSNPN, CDR2 SVGIG (reference sequence). CDR3: CAWSEGEGYEQYF. The CDR3 DNA reads TGTGCCTGGAGTGAGGGAGAGGGCTACGAGCAGTACTTC. Together with reference TRBV30 and TRBJ2-7, the CDR3 gives the full variable domain: SQTIHQWPATLVQPVGSPLSLECTVEGTSNPNLYWYRQAAGRGLQLLFYSVGIGQISSEVPQNLSASRPQDRQFILSSKKLLLSDSGFYLCAWSEGEGYEQYFGPGTRLTVT.

Note on this clone: The sample carries other DNA sequences with the same CDR3. The V gene is TRBV6-5, the J gene TRBJ2-4; D not resolved. The CDR3 loop spans 13 amino acids. The ends were cut back, 5 bases at V and 9 bases at J, with 14 bases in the middle. The germline CDR1 and CDR2 sequences are MNHEY and SVGAGI. CDR3 region: CASSDGSTSIQYF. CDR3 nucleotides: TGTGCCAGCAGTGACGGGTCTACGAGCATTCAGTACTTC.

The J gene is TRBJ2-5, the V gene TRBV7-3; TRBD2 aligns across 7 bases. Germline CDR1 reads SGHTA; CDR2 reads FQGTGA. The V gene end was trimmed by 0 bases and the J gene end by 2 bases; junction bases not matched to a gene: 6. The CDR3 totals 16 residues. The chain's CDR3 is CASSLTGGGGQETQYF. CDR3 DNA: TGTGCCAGCAGCTTAACGGGCGGGGGAGGTCAAGAGACCCAGTACTTC.

CDR3 nucleotides: TGTGCCAGCTCACCAGTACAGGAGACCCAGTACTTC. It yields the protein CASSPVQETQYF. The chain recombines TRBV18 with TRBJ2-5; D is ambiguous. The CDR3 contains 12 residues. Germline V gene data show CDR1 as KGHSH and CDR2 as LQKENI. Trimming took 2 bases from V and 5 from J, leaving 6 bases between them. Looking up the rest from reference TRBV18 and TRBJ2-5 gives the full variable domain: NAGVMQNPRHLVRRRGQEARLRCSPMKGHSHVYWYRQLPEEGLKFMVYLQKENIIDESGMPKERFSAEFPKEGPSILRIQQVVRGDSAAYFCASSPVQETQYFGPGTRLLVL.

This rearrangement joins TRBV18 to TRBJ1-5, with 8 bases that match TRBD1. This CDR3 is built from 14 residues. V shed 3 bases and J 10 bases; nucleotides not matched to a gene: 8. Looked up from germline, CDR1 is KGHSH and CDR2 is LQKENI. The CDR3 bases are TGTGCCAGCTCACCCGACAGGGGTTTTGGACCCCAGCATTTT. This encodes CASSPDRGFGPQHF.

The chain couples TRBV11-2 to TRBJ1-6; the match to TRBD1 covers 7 bases. There are 16 residues in the CDR3. Germline CDR1 reads SGHAT; CDR2 reads FQNNGV. V lost 8 bases, J lost 3 bases, and 10 bases stayed unmatched. CDR3 in DNA: TGTGCCAGCGAACCGCAGGGGGTGGGCTATAATTCACCCCTCCACTTT. Amino acids: CASEPQGVGYNSPLHF.

The V gene is TRBV19, the J gene TRBJ2-1; 9 positions agree with TRBD2. Germline V gives CDR1 LNHDA, CDR2 SQIVND (reference sequence). This CDR3 spans 17 amino acids. Losses at the gene ends were 0 bases for V and 5 bases for J; bases not matched to a gene: 8. The CDR3 region is CASSIDLTSGLNNEQFF. CDR3 nucleotides: TGTGCCAGTAGTATAGACCTTACTAGCGGGCTGAACAATGAGCAGTTCTTC.

The chain carries TRBV4-3 and TRBJ2-1; TRBD1 aligns across 11 bases. V gave up 5 bases and J gave up 5 bases; unmatched junction bases: 5. This CDR3 has 15 amino acids. Germline assignment: CDR1 LGHNA and CDR2 YSLEER. The CDR3 here is CASSFGQGANNEQFF. The CDR3 nucleotides are TGCGCCAGCAGCTTCGGACAGGGGGCGAACAATGAGCAGTTCTTC.

V is TRBV28 and J is TRBJ2-7; 9 bases line up with TRBD1. Germline V gene sequence: CDR1 MDHEN, CDR2 SYDVKM. This CDR3 contains 16 residues. The ends lost 5 bases at V and 2 bases at J; junction bases unmatched: 10. CDR3 DNA sequence: TGTGCCAGCAGTCGACGCCGGGACAGGGCCCCCTACGAGCAGTACTTC. Protein product: CASSRRRDRAPYEQYF.